This TCR beta chain comes out of a study of T cells in Graves' hyperthyroidism and ophthalmopathy. General observations from the study: Ophthalmopathy was model-predicted a median approximately six months pre-onset.

Amplified TCR beta CDR3 regions derived from RNA transcripts. Carried out on the TCR CDR3, a first-round RT-PCR used the HTBI primer set. MiXCR, applied by TCRdb to the multiplex PCR reads, yields one record per CDR3 protein. The sample lists 45,000 to 60,000 distinct CDR3 sequences, just under 50% occurring once. Germline V gives CDR1 MRHNA, CDR2 SNTAGT. The V end lost 2 bases, the J end lost 1 base, and 15 bases lay between the germline ends. The CDR3 contains 16 residues. By sample fraction, this clonotype is medium-sized. Its antigen is as yet unknown. Ophthalmopathy cases scored 3 or more on the Clinical Activity Score and 4 or more on NOSPECS grade, with duration below 3 months.

Sequencing was carried out using blood. The origin of this receptor is a woman younger than 45 with Graves' ophthalmopathy. The J gene is TRBJ2-7, the V gene TRBV6-4, with a weak D call TRBD2 (5 bases). CDR3 DNA: TGTGCCAGCAGTGACGGTAGGGCAGCGGAGTCCTACGAGCAGTACTTC. This gives the protein CASSDGRAAESYEQYF.